This TCR beta chain originates from a study of tissue T cells after allogeneic stem cell transplantation. The study's findings and limits: TCR repertoires tracked anatomic similarity, regardless of disease or transplant status. Tissue-detected TCR repertoire was only partly captured by blood and spleen T cells.

Time point specified: mouse harvest day 7 after allogeneic transplant. Mouse grafts combined 10^7 T-cell-depleted bone marrow cells with 10^6 splenic CD5+ T cells. Germline V gene sequence: CDR1 MSHET, CDR2 SYDVDS. The CDR3 runs to 13 residues. Trimming pared 4 bases from V and 0 bases from J, leaving 6 bases between. Here immunoSEQ multiplex PCR was the method, and the copy in TCRdb shows in-frame clones only, minus some. This table holds 5,500 to 8,500 clones, around 50% found once. By frequency in the sample, this clone is large (0.1 to 1%). Its antigen is unknown. All gene names here are mouse names. Read sequence stops 1 residue before the CDR3 end, and the germline J gene provides the missing end.

This receptor was identified in a female BALB/c mouse given C57BL/6 T cells with graft-versus-host disease after an allogeneic hematopoietic cell transplant. The sequenced sample consisted of gut tissue. The J gene is TRBJ1-1, the V gene TRBV29, with a possible D match to TRBD1 (5 bases). This chain's CDR3 is CASSSGQNTEVFF. The part of the CDR3 DNA that was read is TGTGCTAGCAGTTCGGGACAGAACACAGAAGTCTTC.